The entry that follows covers one TCR beta chain sequence. The table lists this clonotype with a count of one. It has no known antigen specificity. One junction end does not reproduce the germline sequence, and a read error may be involved. Libraries were built with multiplex PCR. Sequenced using an Illumina HiSeq 2500. TCRbeta libraries were constructed through three rounds of nested PCR with primers (Table S4) according to protocols modified from ARM-PCR. Before sequencing, PCR products in the 200-500 bp range were cut out of the gel and cleaned up using the QIAquick gel extraction kit. Processing in the source paper ran as follows. Trimmomatic was used to clean the reads, FLASH merged the cleaned reads into complete CDR3 sequences, and MiTCR assigned the sequences to V(D)J germline segments. Clonal diversity was computed as the inverse Simpson's index with VDJtools. A read counted as productive if the sequence was in-frame and lacked a premature stop codon. TCRdb redid the processing of the public reads, applying fastp at Q25 and MiXCR, and retained in-frame beta chains. Every CDR3 protein is listed once, alongside the most common genes and DNA of its rows. The V and J calls come from TCRdb's annotation, not from the publication. A total of 50,000 to 70,000 distinct CDR3 sequences appear in this sample, around 64% of them only once. Under 35% of the sample rests with the top ten.

Based on the germline V gene (reference sequence), the CDR1 and CDR2 sequences are SEHNR and FQNEAQ. Spanning cysteine to phenylalanine, the CDR3 consists of 11 amino acids. Here the CDR3 DNA is all that survives: 33 bases in frame from base 1. RNA was extracted from bulk unsorted tissue and checked for quality with a NanoDrop ND-1000 and an Agilent 2100. Normal lung samples were distant non-tumor tissue taken more than 3 cm from the tumor edge. The donors were newly diagnosed lung cancer patients admitted for thoracic surgery in China from August to November 2014 who had not received prior chemotherapy. The study excluded patients who had received radiotherapy or chemotherapy before or who had another cancer at the same time. Surgical tissue pieces of about 1-2.3 cm3 were preserved in RNAlater solution and were kept at -80 degrees C until use. This specimen comes from a study of tumor and adjacent non-tumor tissue in lung cancer (dated by TCRdb to 2017 to 2018). General notes on the study: By cancer type, the cohort comprised 12 adenocarcinoma patients, a couple of squamous cell carcinoma patients and 1 small cell lung cancer patient. Using bulk TCRbeta repertoires from 15 lung cancer patients, the study set lung tumor tissue side by side with matched distant non-tumor lung tissue. TCRbeta CDR3 sequencing was performed on a few dozen paired specimens, with one tumor sample and one normal lung sample collected per patient. The approximately 15 enrolled patients, of whom around ten were men and 5 were women, were aged about 30 to 80 years and were diagnosed with TNM stage I to III disease. Sequencing generated a total of around 120 million productive TCRbeta reads, averaging around 4 million reads per sample. Summary of the overall study and its limitations: Because peripheral blood was not sequenced, the blood TCRbeta repertoires of the lung cancer patients in the study went unexamined. Neither the sequencing platform nor unique molecular identifiers are mentioned in the methods. Only roughly 14 patients were in the cohort, and the authors stated that larger samples and more detailed clinical data are needed. Tumor tissue showed significantly greater TCR diversity (inverse Simpson) than normal lung tissue (approximately 400 vs 170, P = 0.0075, Mann-Whitney U test). A significantly larger cumulative share of the repertoire was made up by the top 100 clones in normal lung than in tumor tissue. TCR diversity was significantly higher in younger patients, and higher tumor TCR diversity was associated with shorter overall and disease-free survival.

The receptor comes from a man between 65 and 79 years old with non-small cell lung cancer. The chain employs TRBV7-9 and TRBJ2-7; the D gene is perhaps TRBD1 or TRBD2, each of them matching over 6 bases. Sample: distant non-tumor lung tissue. In nucleotide form, the sequence is TGTGTCAGCATGGGGGGCTACGAACAGTACTTC. It codes for CVSMGGYEQYF.